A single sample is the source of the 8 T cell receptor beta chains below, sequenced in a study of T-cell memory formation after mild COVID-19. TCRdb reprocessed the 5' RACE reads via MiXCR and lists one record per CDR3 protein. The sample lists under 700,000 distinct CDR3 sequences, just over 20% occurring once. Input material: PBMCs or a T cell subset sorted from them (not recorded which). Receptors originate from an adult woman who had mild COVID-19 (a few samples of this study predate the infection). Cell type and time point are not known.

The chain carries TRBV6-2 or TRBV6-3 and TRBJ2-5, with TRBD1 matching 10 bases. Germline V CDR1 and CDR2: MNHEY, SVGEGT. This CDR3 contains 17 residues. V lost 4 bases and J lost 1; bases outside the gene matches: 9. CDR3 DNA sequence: TGTGCCAGCAGTTGGGGGACAGGGGCGTCCACCCAAGAGACCCAGTACTTC. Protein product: CASSWGTGASTQETQYF.

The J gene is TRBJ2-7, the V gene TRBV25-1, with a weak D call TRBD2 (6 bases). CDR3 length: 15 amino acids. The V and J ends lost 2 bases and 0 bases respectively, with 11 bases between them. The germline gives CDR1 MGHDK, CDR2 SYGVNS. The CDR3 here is CASSEDHGSSYEQYF. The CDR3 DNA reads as TGTGCCAGCAGTGAAGATCACGGGAGCTCCTACGAGCAGTACTTC.

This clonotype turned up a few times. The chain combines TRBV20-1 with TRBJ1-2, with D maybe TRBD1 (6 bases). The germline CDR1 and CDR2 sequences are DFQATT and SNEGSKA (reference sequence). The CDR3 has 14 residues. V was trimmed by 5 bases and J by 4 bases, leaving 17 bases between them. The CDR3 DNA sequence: TGCAGTGCTCCTGAGGAGGTCAGGGGCTATGGCTACACCTTC. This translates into CSAPEEVRGYGYTF.

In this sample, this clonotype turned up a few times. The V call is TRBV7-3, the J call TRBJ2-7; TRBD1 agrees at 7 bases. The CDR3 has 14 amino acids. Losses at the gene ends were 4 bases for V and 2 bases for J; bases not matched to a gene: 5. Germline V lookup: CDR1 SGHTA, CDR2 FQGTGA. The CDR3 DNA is TGTGCCAGCAGCTCTTACAGGGGCCCCTACGAGCAGTACTTC. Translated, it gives CASSSYRGPYEQYF.

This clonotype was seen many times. This CDR3 is CSVGSAHYNEQFF. CDR3 nucleotides: TGCAGCGTAGGAAGCGCCCACTACAATGAGCAGTTCTTC. The rearrangement links TRBV29-1 to TRBJ2-1; D call uncertain. The CDR3 length is 13 residues. Trimming took 6 bases from V and 3 from J, leaving 12 bases between them. Germline V lookup: CDR1 SQVTM, CDR2 ANQGSEA.

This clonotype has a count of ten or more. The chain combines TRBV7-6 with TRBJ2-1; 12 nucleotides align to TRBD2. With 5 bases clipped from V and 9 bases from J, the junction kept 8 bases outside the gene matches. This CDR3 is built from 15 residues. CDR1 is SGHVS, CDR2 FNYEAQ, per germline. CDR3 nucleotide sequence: TGTGCCAGCAGCCAGCTAGCGGGGGGGCGTCCTGAGCAGTTCTTC. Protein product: CASSQLAGGRPEQFF.

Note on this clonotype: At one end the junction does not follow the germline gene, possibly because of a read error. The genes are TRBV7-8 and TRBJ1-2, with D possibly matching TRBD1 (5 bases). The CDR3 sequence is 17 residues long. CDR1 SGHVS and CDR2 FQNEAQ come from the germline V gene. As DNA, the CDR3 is TGTGCCATCAGCAAACCTCCGGGACCCGTGGGTGACTATGGCTACACCTTC. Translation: CAISKPPGPVGDYGYTF.

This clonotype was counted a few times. The CDR3 nucleotides read TGCAGCGTGGTCGCGACCGGCGTGAACACTGAAGCTTTCTTT. Translated, it gives CSVVATGVNTEAFF. The chain employs TRBV29-1 and TRBJ1-1; no definite D call. The CDR3 is 14 amino acids. The V gene's germline CDR1 is SQVTM and CDR2 ANQGSEA. V gave up 6 bases and J gave up 0 bases, with 14 bases separating them.